This note documents a single TCR beta chain sequence. This sample is drawn from a study of shared T cell receptors in the human thymus. Profiling relied on immunoSEQ multiplex PCR, and the TCRdb table lists in-frame clones only, not all of them. The sample includes around 730,000 clones, 75% to 90% of them seen just once. These same records also appear under a second study, on human thymus T cells.

The clonotype originates from a girl under three years old with a congenital heart defect. Source material: thymocytes.

CDR3 coding DNA: TGTGCCACCCACAGATCTAACTATGGCTACACCTTC. Protein sequence: CATHRSNYGYTF. The gene calls are TRBV2 and TRBJ1-2; D is ambiguous. V lost 10 bases and J 0 bases, leaving 9 bases between the germline ends. This CDR3 region has 12 residues. Germline CDR1 SNHLY, CDR2 FYNNEI.